The source of this T cell receptor beta chain is a study of T-cell reconstitution after alpha-beta-depleted transplantation in children. In the case of this clonotype: Its antigen is not known.

Study-wide points: There were reportedly several hundred expanded graft clones from which alpha-beta T cells came about two months after transplant.

This CDR3 is built from 16 residues. V lost 2 bases, J lost 7 bases, and 8 bases stayed unmatched. The germline gives CDR1 SGHDN, CDR2 FVKESK. Preparing the TCRbeta library involved the use of unique molecular identifiers. TCRdb recomputed calls from the PCR reads with MiXCR, one row per CDR3 protein. The data show about 210,000 distinct CDR3 sequences, with around a sixth seen just once and around two fifths held by the top ten. Sequencing was performed on PBMCs, mostly from graft donor cells, taken 360 days after TCRalphabeta/CD19-depleted stem cell transplant. This chain links TRBV14 with TRBJ2-1; 10 nucleotides agree with TRBD2. The clonotype comes from a male patient aged 2 to 10 who had a stem cell transplant for acute lymphoblastic leukemia, so the T cells may come from the graft donor. The CDR3 loop is CASSQILAGSVNEQFF. CDR3 DNA: TGTGCCAGCAGCCAAATACTAGCGGGGTCGGTAAATGAGCAGTTCTTC.